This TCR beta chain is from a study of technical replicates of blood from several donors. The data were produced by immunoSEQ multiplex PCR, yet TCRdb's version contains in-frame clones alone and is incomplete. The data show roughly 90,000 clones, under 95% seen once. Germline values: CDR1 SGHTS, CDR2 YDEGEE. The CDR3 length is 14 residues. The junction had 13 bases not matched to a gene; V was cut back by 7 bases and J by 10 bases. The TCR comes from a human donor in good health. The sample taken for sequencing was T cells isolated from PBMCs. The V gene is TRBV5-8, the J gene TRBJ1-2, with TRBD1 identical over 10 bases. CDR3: CASSPLGTGDFYTF. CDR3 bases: TGTGCCAGCTCCCCTTTGGGGACAGGGGATTTCTACACCTTC.